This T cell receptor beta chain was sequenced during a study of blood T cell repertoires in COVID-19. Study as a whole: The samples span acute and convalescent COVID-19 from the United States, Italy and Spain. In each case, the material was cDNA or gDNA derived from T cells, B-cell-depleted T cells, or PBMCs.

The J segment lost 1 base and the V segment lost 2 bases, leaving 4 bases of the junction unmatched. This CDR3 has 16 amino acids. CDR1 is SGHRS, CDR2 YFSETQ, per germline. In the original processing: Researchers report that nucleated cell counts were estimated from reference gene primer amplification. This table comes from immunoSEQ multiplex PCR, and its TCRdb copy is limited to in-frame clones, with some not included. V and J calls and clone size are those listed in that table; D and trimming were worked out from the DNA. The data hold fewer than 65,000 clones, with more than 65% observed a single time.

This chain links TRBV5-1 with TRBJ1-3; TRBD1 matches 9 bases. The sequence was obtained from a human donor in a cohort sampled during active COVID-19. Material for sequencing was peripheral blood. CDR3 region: CASSFYGTGSGNTIYF. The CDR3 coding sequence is TGCGCCAGCAGCTTTTACGGGACAGGGTCTGGAAACACCATATATTTT.